The TCR beta chain under discussion was sequenced for a study of cytomegalovirus exposure and HLA in healthy donors. Note on this clone: Its specificity is not known.

The CDR3 spans 15 residues. With 7 bases removed from V and 1 base from J, the gap between germline ends came to 14 bases. Germline-derived CDR1 and CDR2 are SNHLY and FYNNEI. The assay was immunoSEQ multiplex PCR, and TCRdb's table has in-frame clones only and misses some. The sample lists 250,000 to 350,000 clones; about 90% were seen once. Findings of the study overall: Most sequenced TCRs were rare (though some public TCRs occurred in many donors).

The sample taken for sequencing was PBMCs. The V gene is TRBV2, the J gene TRBJ1-5; D is perhaps TRBD1 (5 bases). The source is a woman in her thirties in good health and CMV-seropositive. The CDR3 here is CASMGGFRSNQPQHF. The CDR3 region has the DNA TGTGCCAGCATGGGGGGTTTTCGAAGCAATCAGCCCCAGCATTTT.